This T cell receptor beta chain was found in a study of blood T cells in healthy people across ages. Study conclusions and caveats: Roughly linear age-related decline in beta diversity appeared, significant by age about 40. Long-lived donors had more naive CD4+ cells and higher diversity than aged donors.

A J-beta primer mix and a sample-barcoded 5' primer were used in a second PCR of roughly 7 to 12 cycles. CDR3-containing paired-end reads numbering at least 2.5 million came from each sample. TCRdb reanalysed the 5' RACE reads using MiXCR and keeps one entry per CDR3 protein. This sample carries about 1.7 million distinct CDR3 sequences, 28% of them seen once, and the ten largest clones take 7.7%. To note about this clonotype: Its antigen is unknown. One end of the junction fails to match germline, which may point to a read error.

Germline CDR1 and CDR2: SGHTA and FQGNSA. This CDR3 contains 15 residues. The authors extracted at least 5 micrograms of total RNA per sample. The rearrangement uses TRBV7-2 and TRBJ2-5; maybe TRBD2 (5 bases). The sample comprised blood. The receptor was isolated from a woman under 40 in good health. Here the CDR3 reads CASSLTGTRQGTQYF. As DNA, the CDR3 is TGTGCCAGCAGCTTAACGGGAACACGTCAAGGGACCCAGTACTTC. The full variable domain, completed using reference TRBV7-2 and TRBJ2-5, is GAGVSQSPSNKVTEKGKDVELRCDPISGHTALYWYRQSLGQGLEFLIYFQGNSAPDKSGLPSDRFSAERTGGSVSTLTIQRTQQEDSAVYLCASSLTGTRQGTQYFGPGTRLLVL.